A single sample gave rise to the 5 T cell receptor beta chains below, sequenced in a study of shared clonotypes between healthy human individuals. Here immunoSEQ multiplex PCR was the method, and the copy in TCRdb shows in-frame clones only, minus some. Here the sample spans 2 million to 2.5 million clones, over 85% being singletons. Input material: naive CD4+ T cells from PBMCs. Indicated subset: CD45RA+ positively selected. The receptors come from a man younger than 30 in good health. Some clones in this sample may be carry-over from other donors' samples.

V is TRBV9 and J is TRBJ2-1; D unresolved. CDR1 is SGDLS, CDR2 YYNGEE, per germline. Trimming took 0 bases from V and 3 from J, leaving 7 bases between them. The CDR3 has 14 amino acids. The CDR3 nucleotides are TGTGCCAGCAGCGTAGTATCGGACTACAATGAGCAGTTCTTC. It encodes CASSVVSDYNEQFF.

The J gene is TRBJ2-1, the V gene TRBV6-5; tentative D call: TRBD1 (7 bases). Germline V gives CDR1 MNHEY, CDR2 SVGAGI. CDR3 length: 14 amino acids. The V and J ends lost 7 bases and 9 bases respectively, with 19 bases between them. This chain's CDR3 is CASTLGGAGGEQFF. The DNA of the CDR3 is TGTGCCAGCACTCTAGGAGGGGCAGGGGGTGAGCAGTTCTTC.

The rearrangement joins TRBV10-3 to TRBJ1-2; 8 bases are a match to TRBD1. With V trimmed by 5 bases and J by 0 bases, 2 bases remained unmatched. The germline gives CDR1 ENHRY, CDR2 SYGVKD. The CDR3 loop spans 14 amino acids. DNA of the CDR3: TGTGCCATCAGTCGGGACAGGCCTAACTATGGCTACACCTTC. As protein: CAISRDRPNYGYTF.

The chain carries TRBV6-5 and TRBJ2-7, with 9 nucleotides matching TRBD1. The CDR3 loop spans 14 amino acids. With 6 bases clipped from V and 4 bases from J, the junction kept 7 bases outside the gene matches. Germline lookup yields CDR1 MNHEY and CDR2 SVGAGI. The CDR3 loop is CASSQGTGTYEQYF. The CDR3 bases are TGTGCCAGCAGCCAAGGGACAGGGACTTACGAGCAGTACTTC.

With regard to this clone: The sample carries other DNA sequences with the same CDR3. V gene TRBV5-1 combines with J gene TRBJ1-1, with D unclear. In germline, CDR1 is SGHRS, CDR2 YFSETQ. The length of the CDR3 is 13 residues. With 0 bases removed from V and 3 bases from J, the gap between germline ends came to 6 bases. CDR3 sequence (DNA): TGCGCCAGCAGCTTGGCGGGGTACACTGAAGCTTTCTTT. Residues: CASSLAGYTEAFF.